Listed here are 9 T cell receptor beta chains from one sample, sequenced in a study of immune evolution from preneoplasia to lung adenocarcinoma. Method: immunoSEQ multiplex PCR; TCRdb's copy keeps in-frame clones and lacks some. The sample lists just under 6,500 clones, under 85% occurring once. The sample consisted of FFPE minimally invasive lung adenocarcinoma tissue. All receptors come from a person aged 45 to 69 with lung adenocarcinoma.

The V gene is TRBV30, the J gene TRBJ1-1; D might be TRBD1 (5 bases). Germline V gives CDR1 GTSNPN, CDR2 SVGIG (reference sequence). CDR3 size: 13 residues. V was clipped by 3 bases and J by 5 bases, with 13 bases between them. The CDR3 DNA reads TGTGCCTGGAGGTGGGGCCAGGGAACTGAAGCTTTCTTT. Residues: CAWRWGQGTEAFF.

The gene calls are TRBV28 and TRBJ2-7; TRBD1 matches 10 bases. Trimming took 6 bases from V and 4 from J; bases not matched to a gene: 6. The germline gives CDR1 MDHEN, CDR2 SYDVKM. The CDR3 loop spans 14 amino acids. The CDR3 DNA follows: TGTGCCAGCAGGAGACAGGGGGCTAATTACGAGCAGTACTTC. Its protein product is CASRRQGANYEQYF.

V usage is TRBV19 and J usage is TRBJ2-1; TRBD2 matches 10 bases. Germline values: CDR1 LNHDA, CDR2 SQIVND (reference sequence). Trimming removed 4 bases from V and 8 bases from J; junction bases left unmatched: 5. The CDR3 extends over 14 amino acids. The CDR3 DNA reads as TGTGCCAGTAGTAAAAGCGGGAGGGTGGATGAGCAGTTCTTC. Translation: CASSKSGRVDEQFF. Full variable domain (remainder filled in from reference TRBV19 and TRBJ2-1): DGGITQSPKYLFRKEGQNVTLSCEQNLNHDAMYWYRQDPGQGLRLIYYSQIVNDFQKGDIAEGYSVSREKKESFPLTVTSAQKNPTAFYLCASSKSGRVDEQFFGPGTRLTVL.

The V and J genes are TRBV2 and TRBJ1-5, with D perhaps matching TRBD1 (6 bases). This CDR3 comprises 14 residues. Trimming took off 6 bases at V and 3 bases at J, with 12 bases between the two ends. Germline V gene data show CDR1 as SNHLY and CDR2 as FYNNEI. CDR3 sequence reads: CASSSGQFNQPQHF. As DNA, the CDR3 is TGTGCCAGCAGCTCCGGACAGTTCAATCAGCCCCAGCATTTT.

V and J are TRBV9 and TRBJ2-3, with D perhaps given as TRBD1 or TRBD2 (6 bases each). V dropped 4 bases and J dropped 5 bases, with 11 bases sitting between them. CDR1 is SGDLS, CDR2 YYNGEE, per germline. This CDR3 contains 13 residues. CDR3 coding DNA: TGTGCCAGCAGCTGGGGGGCGGTAGATACGCAGTATTTT. Residues: CASSWGAVDTQYF.

The chain couples TRBV7-2 to TRBJ2-1; 11 nucleotides align to TRBD1. V gave up 4 bases and J gave up 7 bases; unmatched junction bases: 9. Germline loops: CDR1 SGHTA, CDR2 FQGNSA. There are 16 residues in the CDR3. CDR3 sequence (DNA): TGTGCCAGCAGCTCCTCCGGGACAGGGGGTTCGAATGAGCAGTTCTTC. Translated: CASSSSGTGGSNEQFF.

This clone was seen a few times. The chain couples TRBV11-2 to TRBJ2-1; the match to TRBD2 covers 12 bases. Germline CDR1 is SGHAT and CDR2 is FQNNGV. Trimming at V came to 1 base and at J to 8 bases, leaving 12 bases not matched to a gene. This CDR3 is built from 18 residues. The CDR3 DNA reads TGTGCCAGCAGCTTAGTGTTACTAGCGGGGGGCACTTATCATGAGCAGTTCTTC. Translation gives CASSLVLLAGGTYHEQFF.

J is TRBJ1-3 and V is TRBV18; tentative D call: TRBD1 (6 bases). There are 19 residues in the CDR3. V lost 3 bases and J 0 bases, leaving 21 bases between the germline ends. The germline CDR1 and CDR2 sequences are KGHSH and LQKENI. CDR3 in DNA: TGTGCCAGCTCACCGAGACCTACGACAGGCGCCCGCTCTGGAAACACCATATATTTT. Amino acid sequence: CASSPRPTTGARSGNTIYF.

This chain links TRBV28 with TRBJ1-2, with 7 bases that match TRBD1. V lost 4 bases, J lost 2 bases, and 4 bases stayed unmatched. This CDR3 spans 14 amino acids. Germline CDR1 MDHEN, CDR2 SYDVKM. The CDR3 spells CASSSPDRNYGYTF. DNA of the CDR3: TGTGCCAGCAGTTCGCCGGACAGGAACTATGGCTACACCTTC.